Detailed here is one TCR beta chain. Its antigen is still unknown. This record comes from a study of shared clonotypes between healthy human individuals. The protocol was immunoSEQ multiplex PCR, while the TCRdb copy is restricted to in-frame clones and leaves out a portion. The table has roughly 1,500,000 clones, approximately 98% seen once. Findings and limits, study-wide: Four donors shared approximately 5% of their naive CD4 clonotypes.

This TCR came from a man aged 30-40 years in good health. Sequenced input: naive CD4+ T cells sorted from blood. Subset in this sample: CD45RA+ positively selected.

CDR3 in amino acids: CAISKGQEGTGELFF. CDR3 sequence (DNA): TGTGCCATCAGTAAGGGACAAGAGGGCACCGGGGAGCTGTTTTTT. The chain recombines TRBV10-3 with TRBJ2-2, with D maybe TRBD1 (6 bases). There are 15 residues in the CDR3. Germline-derived CDR1 and CDR2 are ENHRY and SYGVKD. V was clipped by 5 bases and J by 4 bases, with 14 bases between them.